The 20 T cell receptor beta chains below were found in one sample sequenced in a study of blood T cell repertoires in COVID-19. TCRdb's copy holds only in-frame clones and misses some; the assay was immunoSEQ multiplex PCR. The sample lists some 200,000 clones, around 81% occurring once. The sequencing input was peripheral blood. The receptor source for this set is a woman aged 65 to 85 with acute or convalescent COVID-19.

V usage is TRBV10-3 and J usage is TRBJ1-3; 10 bases are shared with TRBD1. CDR3 length: 19 residues. Germline V gene data show CDR1 as ENHRY and CDR2 as SYGVKD. V lost 3 bases and J lost 2; bases outside the gene matches: 13. CDR3 residues: CAISEWGQGTMRAGNTIYF. CDR3 in DNA: TGTGCCATCAGTGAATGGGGACAGGGGACTATGCGCGCTGGAAACACCATATATTTT.

This clone was counted once. V gene TRBV6-5 combines with J gene TRBJ1-5, with 10 bases aligning to TRBD1. J gave up 4 bases and V 6 bases, and 3 bases lay outside the gene matches. The CDR3 contains 14 residues. Germline V lookup: CDR1 MNHEY, CDR2 SVGAGI. The CDR3 is CASSRGQGNQPQHF. As DNA, the CDR3 is TGTGCCAGCAGCCGGGGACAGGGGAATCAGCCCCAGCATTTT.

The rearrangement joins TRBV27 to TRBJ2-7, with 16 bases that match TRBD2. V lost 6 bases, J lost 7 bases, and 12 bases stayed unmatched. Germline CDR1 reads MNHEY; CDR2 reads SMNVEV (reference sequence). This CDR3 is 17 amino acids long. CDR3 region: CASRGLAGGLSPLEQYF. The CDR3 nucleotides read TGTGCCAGCAGGGGACTAGCGGGAGGGCTCTCTCCGCTTGAGCAGTACTTC.

The chain has TRBV5-8 and TRBJ2-7; 10 nucleotides match TRBD1. Germline CDR1 is SGHTS and CDR2 is YDEGEE. The V gene end was trimmed by 0 bases and the J gene end by 2 bases; junction bases not matched to a gene: 5. The CDR3 is made up of 16 amino acids. The CDR3 sequence: CASSLARDRGTYEQYF. The CDR3 region has the DNA TGTGCCAGCAGCTTGGCCCGGGACAGGGGAACCTACGAGCAGTACTTC.

This clone appeared a few times. This chain connects TRBV6-5 to TRBJ1-3; 10 bases are shared with TRBD1. The CDR3 sequence is 15 residues long. Germline V lookup: CDR1 MNHEY, CDR2 SVGAGI. J gave up 7 bases and V 2 bases, and 5 bases lay outside the gene matches. CDR3 residues: CASSYGTGEVNTIYF. CDR3 sequence (DNA): TGTGCCAGCAGTTACGGGACAGGGGAGGTTAACACCATATATTTT.

The J gene is TRBJ2-1, the V gene TRBV28, with D possibly TRBD1 on 5 matching bases. Germline V gene sequence: CDR1 MDHEN, CDR2 SYDVKM. The CDR3 contains 13 residues. Trimming left V 6 bases short and J 3 bases short, with 9 bases between. The CDR3 spells CASRTEDYNEQFF. CDR3 sequence (DNA): TGTGCCAGCAGGACAGAGGACTACAATGAGCAGTTCTTC.

The chain is built from TRBV20-1 and TRBJ2-5; 9 bases fit TRBD2. Germline lookup yields CDR1 DFQATT and CDR2 SNEGSKA (reference sequence). With V trimmed by 3 bases and J by 4 bases, 9 bases remained unmatched. The CDR3 is made up of 15 amino acids. CDR3 sequence (DNA): TGCAGTGCTAGTTTGTCTAGCGGGGCGGGAGAGACCCAGTACTTC. As protein: CSASLSSGAGETQYF.

J is TRBJ1-6 and V is TRBV6-1; D is possibly TRBD1 (6 bases). The V and J ends lost 1 base and 0 bases respectively, with 10 bases between them. CDR1 MNHNS and CDR2 SASEGT come from the germline V gene. The CDR3 is made up of 17 amino acids. CDR3 loop: CASSEEDRRSYNSPLHF. CDR3 sequence (DNA): TGTGCCAGCAGTGAAGAGGACAGACGCTCCTATAATTCACCCCTCCACTTT.

The chain links TRBV30 to TRBJ2-1, with TRBD2 matching over 10 bases. V lost 3 bases and J lost 0; bases outside the gene matches: 5. CDR1 and CDR2 (germline): GTSNPN, SVGIG (reference sequence). CDR3 length: 16 amino acids. CDR3 loop: CAWRRGLAHSYNEQFF. The CDR3 region has the DNA TGTGCCTGGAGGAGGGGACTAGCGCACTCCTACAATGAGCAGTTCTTC.

The chain recombines TRBV2 with TRBJ2-2; TRBD2 might be the D (5 bases). This CDR3 comprises 14 residues. Deletions cut 8 bases from V and 0 bases from J, with 10 bases between. CDR1 and CDR2 (germline): SNHLY, FYNNEI. CDR3 DNA: TGTGCCAGCCTAACGGGGACGAACACCGGGGAGCTGTTTTTT. Amino acid sequence: CASLTGTNTGELFF.

The chain uses TRBV6-5 and TRBJ1-1; TRBD1 matches 7 bases. J lost 5 bases, V lost 5 bases, and 8 bases had no gene match. CDR1 and CDR2 from the germline V gene are MNHEY and SVGAGI. The CDR3 extends over 14 amino acids. CDR3 loop: CASSLDRAGTEAFF. The CDR3 region has the DNA TGTGCCAGCAGTCTAGACAGGGCGGGGACTGAAGCTTTCTTT.

The chain has TRBV5-1 and TRBJ2-3; perhaps TRBD1 as D (5 bases). Germline V gene lookup returns CDR1 SGHRS and CDR2 YFSETQ. V lost 1 base, J lost 0 bases, and 9 bases lay in between. The CDR3 has 15 residues. The CDR3 is CASSLRQGSTDTQYF. For the CDR3, the DNA is TGCGCCAGCAGCTTGCGGCAGGGAAGCACAGATACGCAGTATTTT.

CDR3 coding DNA: TGTGCCAGCAGTTTAAAGGGAGCAAGAGCTAACTATGGCTACACCTTC. It yields the protein CASSLKGARANYGYTF. The genes are TRBV27 and TRBJ1-2, with unresolved D. V was shortened by 2 bases and J by 0 bases, with 13 bases between the two germline ends. CDR1 MNHEY and CDR2 SMNVEV come from the germline V gene (reference sequence). The CDR3 covers 16 residues.

The chain joins TRBV7-3 to TRBJ1-1; 10 nucleotides align to TRBD1. Germline CDR1 is SGHTA and CDR2 is FQGTGA. CDR3 size: 15 residues. V was clipped by 1 base and J by 3 bases; unmatched bases: 2. The CDR3 nucleotides are TGTGCCAGCAGCTTAATCGGGACAGGGGACACTGAAGCTTTCTTT. Translation gives CASSLIGTGDTEAFF.

As to this clone: The same CDR3 can be traced to other DNA sequences in this sample. The V gene is TRBV7-6, the J gene TRBJ2-1; 11 bases are shared with TRBD2. The CDR3 is 17 amino acids. V trimming: 5 bases; J trimming: 0 bases; junction bases outside the gene matches: 6. Germline loops: CDR1 SGHVS, CDR2 FNYEAQ. In DNA, the CDR3 is TGTGCCAGCAGCCCAGGGACTAGCGGTCCCTCCTACAATGAGCAGTTCTTC. It translates to CASSPGTSGPSYNEQFF.

This chain connects TRBV4-2 to TRBJ1-1; 7 nucleotides line up with TRBD1. Trimming cost V 0 bases and J 5 bases; bases outside gene matches: 9. Germline CDR1 and CDR2: LGHNA and YNFKEQ. The CDR3 runs to 16 residues. The CDR3 sequence: CASSQDERTGETEAFF. In DNA, the CDR3 is TGTGCCAGCAGCCAAGACGAAAGGACAGGCGAGACTGAAGCTTTCTTT.

The chain uses TRBV5-4 and TRBJ1-2; TRBD1 matches 9 bases. In germline, CDR1 is SGHNT, CDR2 YYREEE (reference sequence). This CDR3 has 14 amino acids. J was trimmed by 4 bases and V by 6 bases; bases with no gene match: 7. CDR3 sequence: CASTPGQGPYGYTF. Here the CDR3 DNA reads TGTGCCAGCACCCCGGGACAGGGTCCCTATGGCTACACCTTC.

The genes are TRBV18 and TRBJ2-6; D gene uncertain. Germline CDR1 KGHSH, CDR2 LQKENI. The CDR3 has 15 residues. V was pared by 2 bases and J by 0 bases, with 5 bases between. CDR3 protein: CASSPYSSGANVLTF. CDR3 DNA: TGTGCCAGCTCACCATACAGCTCTGGGGCCAACGTCCTGACTTTC.

J is TRBJ2-7 and V is TRBV28; a possible D gene is TRBD2 (5 bases). The germline gives CDR1 MDHEN, CDR2 SYDVKM. V shed 4 bases and J shed 0 bases, with 10 bases lying between them. This CDR3 is built from 14 residues. CDR3 region: CASSYGTSSYEQYF. CDR3 in DNA: TGTGCCAGCAGTTATGGCACTAGCTCCTACGAGCAGTACTTC.

This clone has a handful of counts. V gene TRBV18 combines with J gene TRBJ2-6; TRBD2 might be the D (5 bases). Deletions cut 4 bases from V and 0 bases from J, with 16 bases between. The V gene's germline CDR1 is KGHSH and CDR2 LQKENI. The CDR3 has 18 residues. In nucleotides, the CDR3 is TGTGCCAGCTCACAAGGGAGACTGACGATCTCTGGGGCCAACGTCCTGACTTTC. It yields the protein CASSQGRLTISGANVLTF. Drawing the rest from reference TRBV18 and TRBJ2-6, the complete variable domain is NAGVMQNPRHLVRRRGQEARLRCSPMKGHSHVYWYRQLPEEGLKFMVYLQKENIIDESGMPKERFSAEFPKEGPSILRIQQVVRGDSAAYFCASSQGRLTISGANVLTFGAGSRLTVL.